These 18 T cell receptor beta chains share one sample of origin, sequenced in a study of radiation and T cells in renal cell carcinoma. Noted time point: baseline pretreatment blood. Treatment defined: 15 Gy SBRT to primary tumor, nephrectomy 4 weeks later. Generated by immunoSEQ multiplex PCR, the TCRdb table keeps only in-frame clones and is missing some. The data hold roughly 130,000 clones, with 88% observed a single time. This specimen consisted of blood, obtained from a patient whose treatment included radiotherapy and nephrectomy. The receptor set was obtained from a woman in her forties or fifties with renal cell carcinoma.

The chain joins TRBV5-4 to TRBJ1-2, with D hard to call. Between the trimmed V and J ends, which lost 0 bases and 1 base, there was a span of 7 bases. The CDR3 contains 14 residues. In germline, CDR1 is SGHNT, CDR2 YYREEE (reference sequence). The CDR3 loop is CASSLVAVNYGYTF. The DNA of the CDR3 is TGTGCCAGCAGCTTGGTTGCAGTTAACTATGGCTACACCTTC.

The chain joins TRBV30 to TRBJ1-6; 10 bases align to TRBD1. The germline gives CDR1 GTSNPN, CDR2 SVGIG (reference sequence). The V segment lost 0 bases and the J segment 10 bases; nucleotides outside the gene matches: 3. This CDR3 is 14 amino acids long. CDR3 nucleotides: TGTGCCTGGAGTGTCGGGACAGGGGACTCACCCCTCCACTTT. Protein sequence: CAWSVGTGDSPLHF.

J is TRBJ2-3 and V is TRBV6-1; 8 nucleotides align to TRBD2. This CDR3 region has 14 residues. Germline CDR1 reads MNHNS; CDR2 reads SASEGT. After removal of 10 bases from V and 2 bases from J, the junction contained 8 bases not matched to a gene. CDR3 DNA: TGTGCCACCAATTTAGCGGGGCCCACAGATACGCAGTATTTT. Translation gives CATNLAGPTDTQYF.

The chain links TRBV7-2 to TRBJ1-5; no reliable D call. The germline V and J ends were trimmed by 0 bases and 4 bases, with 4 bases remaining between them. The CDR3 is 13 residues long. Germline CDR1 reads SGHTA; CDR2 reads FQGNSA. The CDR3 is CASSLAINQPQHF. The CDR3 coding sequence is TGTGCCAGCAGCTTAGCTATAAATCAGCCCCAGCATTTT.

V usage is TRBV5-1 and J usage is TRBJ2-3, with D tentatively TRBD1 or TRBD2 (5 bases each). The length of the CDR3 is 14 residues. Germline CDR1 and CDR2: SGHRS and YFSETQ. V was cut by 4 bases and J by 6 bases, with 15 bases left in between. CDR3 coding DNA: TGCGCCAGCAGCGCTTTACTAGGGGACGATACGCAGTATTTT. As protein: CASSALLGDDTQYF.

This chain joins TRBV19 and TRBJ2-5, with a tentative D call TRBD1 (6 bases). Germline-derived CDR1 and CDR2 are LNHDA and SQIVND (reference sequence). The V end was cut by 7 bases, the J end by 5 bases, with 23 bases between. The CDR3 runs 16 residues. CDR3 sequence reads: CASIGEGVGAEETQYF. CDR3 bases: TGTGCCAGTATTGGTGAGGGGGTTGGGGCCGAGGAGACCCAGTACTTC.

A few counts support this clone. This sequence joins TRBV30 and TRBJ1-5; D unresolved. The germline CDR1 and CDR2 sequences are GTSNPN and SVGIG (reference sequence). The CDR3 totals 13 residues. The CDR3: CASNGNSNQPQHF. Written as DNA, the CDR3 is TGTGCGTCTAACGGGAATAGCAATCAGCCCCAGCATTTT. Drawing the rest from reference TRBV30 and TRBJ1-5, the complete variable domain is SQTIHQWPATLVQPVGSPLSLECTVEGTSNPNLYWYRQAAGRGLQLLFYSVGIGQISSEVPQNLSASRPQDRQFILSSKKLLLSDSGFYLCASNGNSNQPQHFGDGTRLSIL.

The J gene is TRBJ2-1, the V gene TRBV10-3, with a tentative D call TRBD1 (6 bases). Trimming left V 6 bases short and J 0 bases short, with 15 bases between. This CDR3 region has 16 residues. Germline V gene data show CDR1 as ENHRY and CDR2 as SYGVKD. Here the CDR3 DNA reads TGTGCCATCAGCGGAAGACAGGCTAGCTCCTACAATGAGCAGTTCTTC. The encoded protein is CAISGRQASSYNEQFF.

V gene TRBV7-9 combines with J gene TRBJ1-2; 10 nucleotides line up with TRBD1. Germline-derived CDR1 and CDR2 are SEHNR and FQNEAQ (reference sequence). The V gene end was trimmed by 5 bases and the J gene end by 7 bases; junction bases not matched to a gene: 10. This CDR3 has 15 amino acids. CDR3 residues: CASSRDGTGEGGYTF. The DNA of the CDR3 is TGTGCCAGCAGCCGAGACGGGACAGGGGAAGGTGGCTACACCTTC.

The J gene is TRBJ1-5, the V gene TRBV2; D gene ambiguous. The CDR3 totals 15 residues. The V end was cut by 3 bases, the J end by 8 bases, with 17 bases between. Germline V gene sequence: CDR1 SNHLY, CDR2 FYNNEI. This CDR3 is CASSETGGTAEPQHF. In DNA form, the CDR3 reads TGTGCCAGCAGTGAGACTGGCGGTACGGCGGAGCCCCAGCATTTT.

V and J are TRBV5-1 and TRBJ1-1; D is uncertain. The V gene's germline CDR1 is SGHRS and CDR2 YFSETQ. The CDR3 totals 14 residues. V lost 6 bases and J lost 2, with 14 bases in between. CDR3 sequence: CASTRSGGNTEAFF. CDR3 nucleotide sequence: TGCGCCAGCACCCGTTCGGGCGGTAACACTGAAGCTTTCTTT.

V gene TRBV5-4 combines with J gene TRBJ1-5; perhaps TRBD1 as D (5 bases). The CDR3 loop spans 14 amino acids. V was trimmed by 3 bases and J by 4 bases, leaving 11 bases between them. Germline-derived CDR1 and CDR2 are SGHNT and YYREEE (reference sequence). CDR3 coding DNA: TGTGCCAGCAGCTCATGGGGCCGTAATCAGCCCCAGCATTTT. Translating gives CASSSWGRNQPQHF.

The rearrangement uses TRBV5-1 and TRBJ1-1; TRBD1 is a possible D gene (6 bases). V lost 0 bases and J 5 bases, leaving 14 bases between the germline ends. The CDR3 extends over 15 amino acids. Germline values: CDR1 SGHRS, CDR2 YFSETQ. CDR3 coding DNA: TGCGCCAGCAGCTTGGGGACAGCCGTAGGAACTGAAGCTTTCTTT. Translating gives CASSLGTAVGTEAFF.

This clone was recorded a few times. DNA for the CDR3: TGTGCCGTCCAGAGGGGGGGCACAGATACGCAGTATTTT. It encodes CAVQRGGTDTQYF. The rearrangement links TRBV6-5 to TRBJ2-3, with D perhaps being TRBD1 or TRBD2 (6 bases each). The V end lost 11 bases, the J end lost 1 base, and 13 bases lay between the germline ends. Germline V CDR1 and CDR2: MNHEY, SVGAGI. The CDR3 contains 13 residues.

This sequence joins TRBV7-2 and TRBJ2-5; unclear D gene. Trimming shortened V by 5 bases and J by 2 bases, and 15 bases separated the two germline ends. Germline CDR1 reads SGHTA; CDR2 reads FQGNSA. The CDR3 totals 15 residues. The CDR3 nucleotides read TGTGCCAGCAGCCCACGCCGTACAGCGCAAGAGACCCAGTACTTC. Encoded protein: CASSPRRTAQETQYF.

About this clone itself: Sequence at one end of the junction differs from germline and may be a read error. The gene calls are TRBV2 and TRBJ2-7, with TRBD2 as a possible D gene (6 bases). This CDR3 is built from 12 residues. Per the germline V gene, CDR1 is SNHLY and CDR2 is FYNNEI. The CDR3 protein is CASSQSSGTPNF. Here the CDR3 DNA reads TGTGCCAGCAGTCAAAGTTCCGGGACTCCAAACTTC.

CDR3 protein: CASSPGTSGGDTQYF. DNA of the CDR3: TGTGCCAGCAGCCCAGGGACTAGCGGGGGAGATACGCAGTATTTT. The V gene is TRBV7-3, the J gene TRBJ2-3; 14 positions match TRBD2. Germline CDR1 reads SGHTA; CDR2 reads FQGTGA. The CDR3 sequence is 15 residues long. Trimming took 5 bases from V and 5 from J; bases not matched to a gene: 3.

The chain combines TRBV7-9 with TRBJ2-7; TRBD2 matches 10 bases. V dropped 7 bases and J dropped 4; count of bases not matched to a gene: 4. Germline values: CDR1 SEHNR, CDR2 FQNEAQ (reference sequence). The CDR3 runs 13 residues. CDR3 bases: TGTGCCAGCACCCTGACTAGCGGGTACGAGCAGTACTTC. It is translated as CASTLTSGYEQYF.